These 5 T cell receptor beta chains originate from one sample sequenced in a study of identifying expanded T cells in peripheral blood. Assay used: immunoSEQ multiplex PCR; TCRdb lists only in-frame clones, some missing. The sample has approximately 110,000 clones; approximately 90% are singletons. Sequencing was done on a sample of blood. Every receptor here comes from a person between 18 and 70 years old in good health.

The rearrangement links TRBV2 to TRBJ2-3; 9 bases match TRBD2. CDR3 length: 15 amino acids. J gave up 4 bases and V 3 bases, and 5 bases lay outside the gene matches. Germline CDR1 SNHLY, CDR2 FYNNEI. DNA of the CDR3: TGTGCCAGCAGTGACGGCGGGGGGGCTGCAGATACGCAGTATTTT. Protein product: CASSDGGGAADTQYF.

This clone was picked up one time. The chain combines TRBV7-6 with TRBJ2-7; possibly TRBD2 for D (7 bases). There are 15 residues in the CDR3. The germline CDR1 and CDR2 sequences are SGHVS and FNYEAQ. V lost 5 bases and J 0 bases, leaving 14 bases between the germline ends. DNA for the CDR3: TGTGCCAGCAGCGGGACTAAGGACAGCTCCTACGAGCAGTACTTC. It codes for CASSGTKDSSYEQYF. Full variable domain (outside the CDR3, taken from reference TRBV7-6 and TRBJ2-7): GAGVSQSPRYKVTKRGQDVALRCDPISGHVSLYWYRQALGQGPEFLTYFNYEAQQDKSGLPNDRFSAERPEGSISTLTIQRTEQRDSAMYRCASSGTKDSSYEQYFGPGTRLTVT.

The chain is built from TRBV7-9 and TRBJ2-5, with TRBD1 matching 9 bases. The CDR3 has 14 residues. After removal of 4 bases from V and 5 bases from J, the junction contained 5 bases not matched to a gene. Germline V gene lookup returns CDR1 SEHNR and CDR2 FQNEAQ (reference sequence). CDR3 DNA sequence: TGTGCCAGCAGCTACCGGACAGGGGTGGAGACCCAGTACTTC. Its protein is CASSYRTGVETQYF.

V usage is TRBV6-5 and J usage is TRBJ1-5; D gene uncertain. The ends were cut back, 6 bases at V and 1 base at J, with 7 bases in the middle. The germline V gene has CDR1 MNHEY and CDR2 SVGAGI. The CDR3 sequence is 13 residues long. The CDR3 reads CASRSGSNQPQHF. The CDR3 DNA sequence: TGTGCCAGCAGGTCGGGGAGCAATCAGCCCCAGCATTTT.

The V gene is TRBV11-3, the J gene TRBJ2-5; 7 bases match TRBD1. Germline CDR1 and CDR2: SGHNT and YENEEA. V shed 6 bases, J shed 4 bases, and the junction held 5 bases outside the gene matches. The CDR3 has 13 residues. The CDR3 sequence: CASRRTGGETQYF. CDR3 DNA sequence: TGTGCCAGCAGGAGGACAGGCGGAGAGACCCAGTACTTC.